This is a list of T cell receptor beta chains from one sample in a study of cytomegalovirus exposure and HLA in healthy donors. Produced via immunoSEQ multiplex PCR; TCRdb's table is partial and in-frame only. Of some 140,000 clones listed, around 77% were seen once; the top ten hold around 1.2%. The sample taken for sequencing was PBMCs. The receptors shown here come from a man aged 45-60 years in good health and CMV-seronegative. CDR3s leave out the opening cysteine and the closing phenylalanine or tryptophan. Each record gives: D gene, V gene, CDR3 protein. D genes are given only for firm matches.

>NA|TRBV7-8
ASSPFRTSSYEQY
>TRBD1|TRBV19
ASSISRDRVYEQY
>TRBD1|TRBV6-1
ASSEFPDRANTEAF
>NA|TRBV10-1
ASSEASASYEQY
>TRBD2|TRBV28
ASTPIIQLGGAGANVLT
>TRBD1|TRBV6-5
ASRHQGAGNQPQH
>NA|TRBV18
ASSPTGLDYHEQY
>NA|TRBV7-2
ASKATYEQY
>NA|TRBV27
ASSITGPKETQY
>NA|TRBV9
ASSVQGGETQY
>NA|TRBV5-1
ASREGIGGSYGYT
>NA|TRBV15
ATSRDLAGSNQPQH
>NA|TRBV11-3
ASSETSAGELF
>TRBD2|TRBV5-4
ASSLRLAGVGNEQF
>NA|TRBV15
ATSRGAPRGIFYEQY
>NA|TRBV5-5
ASSHPREGEETQY
>NA|TRBV28
ASRAGHTEAF
>NA|TRBV28
ASSLGGAGANVLT
>NA|TRBV28
ASSWPPTDMNTEAF
>NA|TRBV19
ASSTTVGPYEQY
>NA|TRBV10-2
ASSEGISNTIY
>NA|TRBV15
ATSRDRLNTDTQY
>NA|TRBV7-8
ASSLADRDQPQH
>TRBD1|TRBV9
ASTVGQMPSGANVLT
>NA|TRBV28
ASSFRQGRQPQH
>NA|TRBV11-1
ASSPLLVGPKPGDYT
>TRBD1|TRBV11-2
ASSLGTGGENEQF
>TRBD1|TRBV6-5
ASSYRTGYEQY
>TRBD1|TRBV6-6
ASRIGTGREKLF
>NA|TRBV5-8
ASSFGRGINQPQH
>NA|TRBV7-2
ASSLVGGSNQPQH
>TRBD2|TRBV4-3
ASSQDSWTGGRNTQY
>TRBD1|TRBV7-2
ASSPHRTGNYGYT